These T cell receptor beta chains were read from a single sample in a study of blood T cells in healthy people across ages. TCRdb fed the 5' RACE reads into MiXCR, producing one record per CDR3 protein. The table records 2 million or so distinct CDR3 sequences, around half of them present only once. The specimen sequenced was blood. These receptors came from a woman aged 40 to 49 in good health. Both conserved end residues are part of each CDR3. D genes are given only for firm matches. Size tells how often a clone was seen (once, few, many) or the class of an expanded clone, and some rows leave it out.

d_call,j_call,v_call,clone_size,cdr3_aa,cdr3_nt
-,TRBJ2-5,TRBV28,-,CASSSPGTSATQYF,TGTGCCAGCAGTTCTCCAGGTACCTCAGCGACCCAGTACTTC
-,TRBJ2-5,TRBV20-1,once,CSATRDAGTQETQYF,TGCAGTGCTACCCGGGACGCCGGGACCCAAGAGACCCAGTACTTC
-,TRBJ1-4,TRBV20-1,-,CSARGGFNEKLFF,TGCAGTGCTAGGGGTGGATTTAATGAAAAACTGTTTTTT
TRBD1,TRBJ1-4,TRBV6-1,few,CASRDRGMGNEKLFF,TGTGCCAGCAGGGACAGGGGTATGGGCAATGAAAAACTGTTTTTT
-,TRBJ1-1,TRBV6-6,-,CASTYPRAGRSTEAFF,TGTGCCAGCACCTACCCTCGGGCGGGGAGGTCCACTGAAGCTTTCTTT
TRBD1,TRBJ1-6,TRBV20-1,few,CSASLQGNNSPLHF,TGCAGTGCTAGCCTACAGGGGAATAATTCACCCCTCCACTTT
-,TRBJ2-7,TRBV29-1,-,CSVEGFPSDEQYF,TGCAGCGTTGAAGGGTTTCCCTCAGACGAGCAGTACTTC
-,TRBJ2-5,TRBV7-2,few,CASSPRGGPGEAQYF,TGTGCCAGCAGCCCCCGCGGCGGCCCAGGAGAAGCCCAGTACTTC
-,TRBJ1-4,TRBV4-1,few,CASSQIGLMENEKLFF,TGCGCCAGCAGCCAAATCGGTCTGATGGAGAATGAAAAACTGTTTTTT
-,TRBJ2-1,TRBV6-5,-,CASSYGVTNEQFF,TGTGCCAGCAGTTACGGGGTGACTAATGAGCAGTTCTTC
TRBD1,TRBJ2-3,TRBV24-1,-,CATSDGGQGQDTQYF,TGTGCCACCAGTGATGGGGGACAGGGTCAGGATACGCAGTATTTT
-,TRBJ1-2,TRBV20-1,-,CSALTAQNYGYTF,TGCAGTGCCTTGACAGCCCAGAACTATGGCTACACCTTC
-,TRBJ2-1,TRBV27,-,CASSLGGIGTDEQFF,TGTGCCAGCAGTTTAGGAGGGATTGGTACGGATGAGCAGTTCTTC
-,TRBJ1-6,TRBV20-1,-,CSAKTGTSPLHF,TGCAGTGCTAAAACAGGGACCTCACCCCTCCACTTT
TRBD1,TRBJ2-3,TRBV29-1,-,CSTRRTGGEDTQYF,TGCAGCACCCGACGGACAGGGGGTGAGGATACGCAGTATTTT
-,TRBJ2-4,TRBV2,-,CASTGEAKNIQYF,TGTGCCAGCACGGGGGAAGCCAAAAACATTCAGTACTTC
TRBD1,TRBJ1-6,TRBV25-1,few,CASSGTGGWSPLHF,TGTGCCAGCAGTGGGACAGGGGGCTGGTCACCCCTCCACTTT
-,TRBJ1-6,TRBV4-3,-,CASSPGTLLSSPLHF,TGCGCCAGCAGCCCGGGGACTCTACTAAGTTCACCCCTCCACTTT
TRBD2,TRBJ2-7,TRBV28,few,CASSPSGTSGPDYEQYF,TGTGCCAGCAGTCCAAGCGGGACTAGCGGCCCCGACTACGAGCAGTACTTC
TRBD2,TRBJ2-5,TRBV25-1,few,CASSEMGGGAETQYF,TGTGCCAGCAGTGAAATGGGGGGGGGTGCGGAGACCCAGTACTTC
-,TRBJ1-4,TRBV11-2,few,CASSLVGQNSEKLFF,TGTGCCAGCAGCTTAGTAGGTCAAAATAGTGAAAAACTGTTTTTT
TRBD2,TRBJ2-7,TRBV27,-,CASSLMTGGPDEQYF,TGTGCCAGCAGTTTGATGACGGGGGGGCCCGACGAGCAGTACTTC
-,TRBJ2-5,TRBV7-2,-,CASSPTKGTQYF,TGTGCCAGCAGCCCTACTAAGGGGACCCAGTACTTC
-,TRBJ1-6,TRBV7-3,few,CASSLSARQLSSPLHF,TGTGCCAGCAGCTTATCGGCCAGGCAGCTGTCTTCACCCCTCCACTTT